What follows are 10 T cell receptor beta chains derived from one specimen sequenced in a study of CD8 T cells in Susac syndrome. After extraction with the RNeasy kit, about 0.45 to 1 ug of the RNA was reverse transcribed using random hexamers. TCRdb reprocessed the immunoSEQ multiplex PCR reads with MiXCR, giving one entry per CDR3 protein. This sample has about 300,000 distinct CDR3 sequences, with roughly 90% found just once. The sample was CD8+ T cells from PBMCs. All receptors come from a human donor with multiple sclerosis.

The rearrangement joins TRBV19 to TRBJ2-1; 8 positions agree with TRBD2. Germline V CDR1 and CDR2: LNHDA, SQIVND (reference sequence). V lost 1 base and J lost 2; bases outside the gene matches: 4. The CDR3 runs 16 residues. Here the CDR3 reads CASSIGGSGAYNEQFF. CDR3 coding DNA: TGTGCCAGTAGTATAGGGGGTAGCGGGGCCTACAATGAGCAGTTCTTC. Filled out from reference TRBV19 and TRBJ2-1, the complete variable domain reads DGGITQSPKYLFRKEGQNVTLSCEQNLNHDAMYWYRQDPGQGLRLIYYSQIVNDFQKGDIAEGYSVSREKKESFPLTVTSAQKNPTAFYLCASSIGGSGAYNEQFFGPGTRLTVL.

This chain joins TRBV21-1 and TRBJ2-1; TRBD1 is taken as the D call from the table, unchecked against the DNA. TRBV21-1 represents a pseudogene. The CDR3 spans 20 residues. The CDR3 bases are TGTGCCAGCAGCAAAGTCCCCCGTCTCTATCGGGTGGGCTCCTACAATGAGCAGTTCTTC. This encodes CASSKVPRLYRVGSYNEQFF.

V usage is TRBV28 and J usage is TRBJ2-3; D is ambiguous. CDR3 length: 17 amino acids. Germline values: CDR1 MDHEN, CDR2 SYDVKM. Trimming pared 0 bases from V and 2 bases from J, leaving 15 bases between. The CDR3 sequence is CASSLCSWVRYTDTQYF. The CDR3 coding sequence is TGTGCCAGCAGTTTATGTAGTTGGGTCAGGTACACAGATACGCAGTATTTT.

The chain carries TRBV9 and TRBJ2-7, with a weak D call TRBD1 (6 bases). CDR3 size: 14 residues. Germline values: CDR1 SGDLS, CDR2 YYNGEE. Trimming cost V 2 bases and J 5 bases, with 14 bases left between them. CDR3 sequence (DNA): TGTGCCAGCAGCGTGGGGGCGGTCGCGAACGAGCAGTACTTC. Protein sequence: CASSVGAVANEQYF.

This chain joins TRBV7-9 and TRBJ1-6, with D unclear. CDR1 and CDR2 (germline): SEHNR, FQNEAQ (reference sequence). The V end was cut by 4 bases, the J end by 7 bases, with 17 bases between. This CDR3 contains 16 residues. CDR3 residues: CASSSTLDEPNSPLHF. CDR3 sequence (DNA): TGTGCCAGCAGCTCTACCCTGGATGAGCCCAATTCACCCCTCCACTTT.

The rearrangement links TRBV7-9 to TRBJ2-5; no clear D gene. V was trimmed by 5 bases and J by 12 bases, leaving 7 bases between them. CDR1 and CDR2 (germline): SEHNR, FQNEAQ (reference sequence). CDR3 length: 9 residues. CDR3 in DNA: TGTGCCAGCAGCCCCCTCGAGTACTTC. Translating it yields CASSPLEYF.

V and J are TRBV7-9 and TRBJ2-7; 7 bases are a match to TRBD1. This CDR3 is 14 amino acids long. Losses at the gene ends were 5 bases for V and 3 bases for J; bases not matched to a gene: 7. Germline loops: CDR1 SEHNR, CDR2 FQNEAQ (reference sequence). The CDR3 sequence is CASSHKQGFYEQYF. For the CDR3, the DNA is TGTGCCAGCAGCCACAAACAGGGGTTCTACGAGCAGTACTTC.

This chain links TRBV2 with TRBJ2-5; a possible D gene is TRBD1 (5 bases). In germline, CDR1 is SNHLY, CDR2 FYNNEI. This CDR3 comprises 15 residues. Trimming shortened V by 1 base and J by 5 bases, and 14 bases separated the two germline ends. CDR3 in amino acids: CASSEGIRAAETQYF. CDR3 coding DNA: TGTGCCAGCAGTGAAGGTATCAGGGCAGCGGAGACCCAGTACTTC.

The count of this clonotype is one. This chain joins TRBV4-1 and TRBJ1-1; D is undetermined. From germline, CDR1 is MGHRA and CDR2 YSYEKL. Trimming removed 0 bases from V and 1 base from J, with 9 bases in between. The CDR3 has 15 amino acids. CDR3 region: CASSQEASWNTEAFF. The DNA for the CDR3 is TGCGCCAGCAGCCAAGAGGCATCCTGGAACACTGAAGCTTTCTTT.

The J gene is TRBJ2-7, the V gene TRBV27; a possible D gene is TRBD2 (5 bases). Germline CDR1 MNHEY, CDR2 SMNVEV (reference sequence). The CDR3 totals 13 residues. The V end was cut by 2 bases, the J end by 6 bases, with 11 bases between. This chain's CDR3 is CASSLGGASEQYF. CDR3 nucleotide sequence: TGTGCCAGCAGTTTAGGAGGAGCCAGCGAGCAGTACTTC.